This T cell receptor (beta chain) derives from a study of spatial heterogeneity in lung cancer. Study-wide context: Every unique TCR and UMI combination, on average, appeared more than ten times in raw reads.

The germline CDR1 and CDR2 sequences are MNHNS and SASEGT. The CDR3 runs to 14 residues. TCRdb re-analysed the 5' RACE reads in MiXCR, keeping a single row per CDR3 protein. This sample has 50,000 or so distinct CDR3 sequences, with 7.6% found just once. This clonotype is large. At one end, the junction sequence differs from germline, possibly due to a read error. Time point reported: sample taken at primary tumor resection. The study sequenced unsorted whole RNA from tumor, nontumor lung or frozen PBMC. Source: PBMCs, taken at surgery. This receptor was identified in a female donor with early-stage non-small cell lung cancer. V is TRBV6-1 and J is TRBJ1-5, with D perhaps matching TRBD1 (6 bases). This chain's CDR3 is CASREGGANQPQHF. CDR3 coding DNA: TGTGCCAGCAGGGAAGGGGGGGCCAATCAGCCCCAGCATTTT.